What follows is one T cell receptor (beta chain) and its context. The antigen remains unidentified. Time point reported: blood 4 weeks post-SBRT, at nephrectomy. The treatment here: 15 Gy SBRT to primary tumor, nephrectomy 4 weeks later. Nephrectomy followed 15 Gy stereotactic body radiation by 4 weeks. Serial blood draws occurred at baseline and 2 and 4 weeks post-SBRT. This renal cell carcinoma was of the clear cell type. Generated by immunoSEQ multiplex PCR, the TCRdb table keeps only in-frame clones and is missing some. The table lists about 170,000 clones, about 88% of them singletons. This sample is drawn from a study of radiation and T cells in renal cell carcinoma. Study-wide results and limits: Baseline intratumoral clonotype presence is unknown without pretreatment biopsies.

This CDR3 contains 14 residues. Germline V CDR1 and CDR2: MNHNY, SVGAGI (reference sequence). V was clipped by 4 bases and J by 1 base, with 10 bases between them. This specimen consisted of blood, obtained from a patient whose treatment included radiotherapy and nephrectomy. This chain uses TRBV6-6 with TRBJ1-2; D is ambiguous. This receptor was obtained from a woman aged 45 to 65 with renal cell carcinoma. The CDR3 DNA is TGTGCCAGCAGTTCGGGCGGCCTTAACTATGGCTACACCTTC. Its protein is CASSSGGLNYGYTF.